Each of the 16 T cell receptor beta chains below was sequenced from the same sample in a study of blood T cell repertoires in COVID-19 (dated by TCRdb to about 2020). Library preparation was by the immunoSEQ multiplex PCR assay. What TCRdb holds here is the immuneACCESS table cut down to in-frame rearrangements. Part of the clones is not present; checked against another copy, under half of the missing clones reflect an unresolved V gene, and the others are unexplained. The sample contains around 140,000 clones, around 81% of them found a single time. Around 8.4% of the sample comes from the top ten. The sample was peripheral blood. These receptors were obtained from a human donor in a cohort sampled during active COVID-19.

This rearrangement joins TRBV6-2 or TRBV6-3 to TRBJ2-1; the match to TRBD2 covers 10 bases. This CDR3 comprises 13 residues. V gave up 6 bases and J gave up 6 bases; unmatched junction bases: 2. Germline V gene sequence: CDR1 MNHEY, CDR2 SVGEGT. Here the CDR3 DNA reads TGTGCCAGCAGACCTAGCGGGGGCAATGAGCAGTTCTTC. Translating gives CASRPSGGNEQFF.

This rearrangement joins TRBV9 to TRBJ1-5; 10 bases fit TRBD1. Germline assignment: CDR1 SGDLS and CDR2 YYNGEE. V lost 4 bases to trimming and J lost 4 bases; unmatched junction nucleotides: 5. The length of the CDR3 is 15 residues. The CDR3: CASSPGQGGNQPQHF. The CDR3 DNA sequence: TGTGCCAGCAGCCCTGGACAGGGGGGGAATCAGCCCCAGCATTTT.

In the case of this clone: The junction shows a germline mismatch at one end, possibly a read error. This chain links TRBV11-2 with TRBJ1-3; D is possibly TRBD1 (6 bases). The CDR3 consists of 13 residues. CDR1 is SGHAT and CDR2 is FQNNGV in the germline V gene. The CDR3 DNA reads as TGTGCCAGCAGCGTAGACAGGAGAAACACCATATATTTT. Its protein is CASSVDRRNTIYF.

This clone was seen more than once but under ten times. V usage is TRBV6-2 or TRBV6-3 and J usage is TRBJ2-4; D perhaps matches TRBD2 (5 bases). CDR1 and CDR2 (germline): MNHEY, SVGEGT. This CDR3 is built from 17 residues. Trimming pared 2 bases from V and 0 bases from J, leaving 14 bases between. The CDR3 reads CASSYNGLAVAKNIQYF. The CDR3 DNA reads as TGTGCCAGCAGTTACAACGGCCTAGCCGTAGCCAAAAACATTCAGTACTTC.

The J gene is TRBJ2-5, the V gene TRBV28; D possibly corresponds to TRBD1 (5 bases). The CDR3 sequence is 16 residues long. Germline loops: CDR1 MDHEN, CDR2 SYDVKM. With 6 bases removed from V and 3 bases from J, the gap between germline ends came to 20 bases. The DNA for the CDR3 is TGTGCCAGCAGCTTGGGTGGTTTGGACAACAAAGAGACCCAGTACTTC. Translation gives CASSLGGLDNKETQYF.

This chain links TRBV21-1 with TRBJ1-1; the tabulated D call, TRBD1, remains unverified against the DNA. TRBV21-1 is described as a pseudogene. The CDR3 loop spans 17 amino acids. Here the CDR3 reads CASSLSQQGHMNTEAFF. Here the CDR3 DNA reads TGTGCCAGCAGCCTATCCCAACAGGGGCACATGAACACTGAAGCTTTCTTT.

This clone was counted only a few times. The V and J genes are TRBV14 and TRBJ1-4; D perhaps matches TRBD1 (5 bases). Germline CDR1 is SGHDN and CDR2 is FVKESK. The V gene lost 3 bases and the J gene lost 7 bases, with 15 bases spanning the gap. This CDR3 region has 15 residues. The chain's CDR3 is CASSQYWGGPEKLFF. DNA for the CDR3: TGTGCCAGCAGCCAGTACTGGGGCGGACCTGAAAAACTGTTTTTT.

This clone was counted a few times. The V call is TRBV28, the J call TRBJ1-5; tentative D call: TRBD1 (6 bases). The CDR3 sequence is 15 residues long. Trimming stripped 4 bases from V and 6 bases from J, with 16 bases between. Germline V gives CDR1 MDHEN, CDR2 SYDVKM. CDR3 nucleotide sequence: TGTGCCAGCAGTTCGGGACAATGGAGAAGTCAGCCCCAGCATTTT. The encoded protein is CASSSGQWRSQPQHF.

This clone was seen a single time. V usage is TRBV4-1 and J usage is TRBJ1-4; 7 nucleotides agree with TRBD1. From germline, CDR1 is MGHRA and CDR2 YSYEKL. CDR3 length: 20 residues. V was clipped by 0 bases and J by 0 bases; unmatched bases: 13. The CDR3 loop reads CASSQDRTGRVVATNEKLFF. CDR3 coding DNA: TGCGCCAGCAGCCAAGATCGGACAGGTCGAGTAGTTGCAACTAATGAAAAACTGTTTTTT.

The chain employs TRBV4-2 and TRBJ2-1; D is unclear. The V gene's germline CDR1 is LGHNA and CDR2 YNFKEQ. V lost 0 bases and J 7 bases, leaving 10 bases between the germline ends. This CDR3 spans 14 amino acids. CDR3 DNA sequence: TGTGCCAGCAGCCAAGAGAGTAGCTGGAATGAGCAGTTCTTC. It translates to CASSQESSWNEQFF.

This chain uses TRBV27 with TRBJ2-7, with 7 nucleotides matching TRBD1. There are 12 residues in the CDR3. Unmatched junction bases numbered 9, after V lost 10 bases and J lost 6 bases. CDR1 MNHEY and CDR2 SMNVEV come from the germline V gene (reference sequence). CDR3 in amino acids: CATRTPGGEQYF. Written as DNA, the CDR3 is TGTGCCACCAGGACACCAGGGGGCGAGCAGTACTTC.

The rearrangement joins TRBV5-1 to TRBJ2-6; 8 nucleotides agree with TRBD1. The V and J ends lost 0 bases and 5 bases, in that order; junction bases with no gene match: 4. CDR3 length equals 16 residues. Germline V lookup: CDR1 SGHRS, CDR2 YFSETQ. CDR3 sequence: CASSLADRGRANVLTF. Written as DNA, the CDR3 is TGCGCCAGCAGCTTGGCCGACAGGGGTAGGGCCAACGTCCTGACTTTC.

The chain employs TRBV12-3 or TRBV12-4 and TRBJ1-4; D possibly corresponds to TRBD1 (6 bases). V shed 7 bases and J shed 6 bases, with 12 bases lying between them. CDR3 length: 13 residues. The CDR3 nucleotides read TGTGCCAGCACCAGAAGACAGGATGAAAAACTGTTTTTT. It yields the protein CASTRRQDEKLFF.

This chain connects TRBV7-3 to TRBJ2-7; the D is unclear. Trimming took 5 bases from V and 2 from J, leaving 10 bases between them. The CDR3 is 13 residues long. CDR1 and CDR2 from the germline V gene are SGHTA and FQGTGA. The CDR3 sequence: CASSPSPTYEQYF. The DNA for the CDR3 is TGTGCCAGCAGCCCGAGTCCTACCTACGAGCAGTACTTC.

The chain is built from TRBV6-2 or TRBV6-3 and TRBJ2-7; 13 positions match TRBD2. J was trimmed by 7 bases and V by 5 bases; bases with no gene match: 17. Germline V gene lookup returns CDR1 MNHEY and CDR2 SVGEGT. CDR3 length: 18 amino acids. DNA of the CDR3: TGTGCCAGCAGTACTGAACAGGGACTAGCGGGACTCGTACGGGAGCAGTACTTC. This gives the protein CASSTEQGLAGLVREQYF.

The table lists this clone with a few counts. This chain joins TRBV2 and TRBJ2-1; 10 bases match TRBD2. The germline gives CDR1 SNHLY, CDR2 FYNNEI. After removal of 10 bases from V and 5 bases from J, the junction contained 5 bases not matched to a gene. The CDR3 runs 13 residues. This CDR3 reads CATGTSANNEQFF. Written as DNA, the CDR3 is TGTGCCACCGGGACTAGCGCGAACAATGAGCAGTTCTTC.